The entry that follows covers one T cell receptor beta chain sequence. The target antigen is unknown. The healthy adult donors were HIV-negative and reported no recent acute infections or vaccinations. The data derive from a study of shared clonotypes between healthy human individuals. Germline-derived CDR1 and CDR2 are SGHTA and FQGNSA. This CDR3 region has 12 residues. V lost 4 bases to trimming and J lost 4 bases, with 5 bases between them. Genomic DNA of every subset was divided equally among multiple immunoSEQ plates. The authors ran unsorted PBMC replicate PCRs on around 320 ng DNA, approximately 30,000 T cell genomes. Some clones are missing from TCRdb's copy, which holds only in-frame ones; the method was immunoSEQ multiplex PCR. Here the sample spans hundreds of thousands of clones, about four fifths being singletons. The study, taken as a whole, reports: Donor scarcity curtailed the genetic and exposure-history diversity represented herein.

The material sequenced was PBMCs. The chain employs TRBV7-2 and TRBJ1-3, with D unclear. This TCR was recovered from a woman aged 40-49 years in good health. Some clones in this sample may be carry-over from other donors' samples. For the CDR3, the DNA is TGTGCCAGCAGCTCTCCCGGAAACACCATATATTTT. Amino acids: CASSSPGNTIYF.